This T cell receptor (beta chain) appears in the sequencing data of a study of beta chain features in type 1 diabetes. Turning to the study itself: Investigators examined 85 million to 110 million sorted cells across all samples. Study-wide results and caveats: Across all four CD4+ subsets, people with type 1 diabetes showed modestly shorter TCRB CDR3s.

CDR3 size: 15 residues. CDR1 is MNHEY, CDR2 SVGAGI, per germline. V was shortened by 6 bases and J by 4 bases, with 17 bases between the two germline ends. Of the isolated RNA, all was reverse transcribed, and so the sequenced material was expressed TCRB transcripts. Reads from naive, central memory and regulatory T cell samples averaged about 3.57 million. Clones were sequenced by immunoSEQ multiplex PCR, and TCRdb holds only the in-frame ones, with some missing. The top ten clones hold 0.6% of a sample with a few hundred thousand clones, roughly 9.8% of them seen once. This clone was recorded a few times. Antigen unknown. Central memory, naive, regulatory and stem cell-like memory CD4+ cells were sorted by CD45RO/CCR7/CD25/CD127/CD95/CD27.

The sequence derives from a man aged 25-40 years with type 1 diabetes. This rearrangement joins TRBV6-5 to TRBJ2-3; possibly TRBD2 for D (5 bases). The sequencing sample was made of central memory CD4+ T cells from blood. The DNA for the CDR3 is TGTGCCAGCAGAAAGGACTTAGGTCTTTCAGATACGCAGTATTTT. Its translation is CASRKDLGLSDTQYF.